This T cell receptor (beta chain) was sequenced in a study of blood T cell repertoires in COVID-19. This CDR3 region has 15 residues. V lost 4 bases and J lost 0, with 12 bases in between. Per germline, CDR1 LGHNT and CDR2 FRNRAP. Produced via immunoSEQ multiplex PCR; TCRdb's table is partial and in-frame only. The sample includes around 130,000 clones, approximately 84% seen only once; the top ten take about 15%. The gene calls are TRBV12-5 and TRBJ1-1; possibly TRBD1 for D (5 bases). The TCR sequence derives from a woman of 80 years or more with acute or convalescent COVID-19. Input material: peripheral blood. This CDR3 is CASGSSTVMNTEAFF. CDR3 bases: TGTGCTAGTGGTTCGTCGACAGTGATGAACACTGAAGCTTTCTTT.